This TCR beta chain emerged from a study of T-cell memory formation after mild COVID-19. Constant-segment primers and 5'RACE yielded cDNA libraries for TCR alpha and TCR beta, each carrying sample barcodes and UMIs. TCRdb reprocessed the 5' RACE reads via MiXCR and lists one record per CDR3 protein. The repertoire includes 550,000 to 600,000 distinct CDR3 sequences, roughly 21% of them detected once, and approximately 8% sits in the top ten. The sequencing input was PBMCs or a T cell subset sorted from them (not recorded which). This TCR was sampled from an adult woman who had mild COVID-19 (a few samples of this study predate the infection). Cell type and time point are not known.

DNA for the CDR3: TGTGCCAGCAGCTCGGAGGGGAGAGCCGGGGAGCTGTTTTTT. Amino acids: CASSSEGRAGELFF. The V gene is TRBV7-9, the J gene TRBJ2-2, with D possibly being TRBD2 (6 bases). Germline lookup yields CDR1 SEHNR and CDR2 FQNEAQ (reference sequence). This CDR3 is built from 14 residues. Trimming removed 4 bases at V and 6 bases at J, with 12 bases between.